The 21 T cell receptor beta chains below all came from one sample that was sequenced in a study of blood T cell repertoires in COVID-19. The protocol was immunoSEQ multiplex PCR, while the TCRdb copy is restricted to in-frame clones and leaves out a portion. The top ten clones hold 10% to 15% of a sample with over 250,000 clones, 85% of them seen once. Material: peripheral blood. Source of these receptors: a human donor in a cohort sampled during active COVID-19.

The rearrangement links TRBV27 to TRBJ1-1; D is perhaps TRBD1 (5 bases). V lost 3 bases to trimming and J lost 7 bases, with 9 bases between them. Germline lookup yields CDR1 MNHEY and CDR2 SMNVEV (reference sequence). This CDR3 comprises 12 residues. The DNA for the CDR3 is TGTGCCAGCAGTTTTTGGGGCCGTGAAGCTTTCTTT. Amino acid sequence: CASSFWGREAFF.

This clone was counted a single time. The chain links TRBV6-2 or TRBV6-3 to TRBJ1-1, with D possibly matching TRBD1 (6 bases). CDR1 is MNHEY and CDR2 is SVGEGT in the germline V gene. The germline V and J ends were trimmed by 1 base and 4 bases, with 19 bases remaining between them. The CDR3 is made up of 17 amino acids. In DNA, the CDR3 is TGTGCCAGCAGTTACTATTCCGAGGGGGTGCGGACCACTGAAGCTTTCTTT. It specifies CASSYYSEGVRTTEAFF.

The chain is built from TRBV28 and TRBJ2-4; D is possibly TRBD1 (6 bases). The CDR3 consists of 13 residues. Germline-derived CDR1 and CDR2 are MDHEN and SYDVKM. V shed 4 bases and J shed 7 bases, with 11 bases lying between them. In DNA, the CDR3 is TGTGCCAGCAGTTCGGGACATGCGAACATTCAGTACTTC. Protein: CASSSGHANIQYF.

The chain combines TRBV4-3 with TRBJ1-4; D may be TRBD1 (5 bases). Per the germline V gene, CDR1 is LGHNA and CDR2 is YSLEER. This CDR3 is built from 16 residues. Trimming left V 3 bases short and J 5 bases short, with 16 bases between. The CDR3 reads CASSQSTPRANEKLFF. The CDR3 nucleotides read TGCGCCAGCAGCCAGTCCACCCCCAGGGCGAATGAAAAACTGTTTTTT.

The chain joins TRBV6-5 to TRBJ1-1; no clear D gene. V shed 7 bases and J shed 4 bases, with 16 bases lying between them. The CDR3 contains 14 residues. The germline V gene has CDR1 MNHEY and CDR2 SVGAGI. Here the CDR3 reads CASTLQGGGTEAFF. The DNA for the CDR3 is TGTGCCAGCACCCTCCAAGGAGGAGGCACTGAAGCTTTCTTT.

Comment on this clone: The junction and the germline gene differ at one end; a read error may be behind it. The J gene is TRBJ1-1, the V gene TRBV20-1; D might be TRBD1 (5 bases). CDR3 length: 11 residues. Germline-derived CDR1 and CDR2 are DFQATT and SNEGSKA (reference sequence). CDR3 sequence (DNA): TGCAATGCTGGCAGGGTCAATGAAGCTTTCTTT. It is translated as CNAGRVNEAFF.

This clone was seen a single time. The V call is TRBV7-9, the J call TRBJ2-7, with unresolved D. The CDR3 extends over 11 amino acids. Per the germline V gene, CDR1 is SEHNR and CDR2 is FQNEAQ (reference sequence). The V and J ends lost 5 bases and 4 bases respectively, with 6 bases between them. The CDR3 here is CASSDLYEQYF. CDR3 nucleotides: TGTGCCAGCAGCGACTTATACGAGCAGTACTTC.

The chain combines TRBV11-2 with TRBJ1-5, with a weak D call TRBD1 (5 bases). Germline lookup yields CDR1 SGHAT and CDR2 FQNNGV. CDR3 length: 14 residues. The ends were cut back, 3 bases at V and 2 bases at J, with 8 bases in the middle. Here the CDR3 DNA reads TGTGCCAGCAGCTTGCAGGGTGGCAATCAGCCCCAGCATTTT. Protein product: CASSLQGGNQPQHF.

This chain uses TRBV10-3 with TRBJ2-7; unclear D gene. The ends were cut back, 5 bases at V and 7 bases at J, with 15 bases in the middle. The CDR3 spans 13 residues. The germline V gene encodes CDR1 ENHRY and CDR2 SYGVKD. CDR3: CAISPVAFGEQYF. The CDR3 DNA reads TGTGCCATCAGTCCGGTGGCCTTCGGGGAGCAGTACTTC.

This clone was found many times. The chain carries TRBV27 and TRBJ1-5; D not certain. Looked up from germline, CDR1 is MNHEY and CDR2 is SMNVEV (reference sequence). Trimming took off 4 bases at V and 5 bases at J, with 12 bases between the two ends. The CDR3 has 14 amino acids. Written as DNA, the CDR3 is TGTGCCAGCAGTTCGGAGATGTCGTATCAGCCCCAGCATTTT. This sequence encodes CASSSEMSYQPQHF.

The chain links TRBV5-6 to TRBJ1-2; 8 bases agree with TRBD1. In germline, CDR1 is SGHDT, CDR2 YYEEEE. This CDR3 is built from 17 residues. The V and J ends lost 2 bases and 2 bases, in that order; junction bases with no gene match: 11. Written as DNA, the CDR3 is TGTGCCAGCAGCTTCATGACAGGGGTAATTGGGAACTATGGCTACACCTTC. Translation gives CASSFMTGVIGNYGYTF.

The V call is TRBV30, the J call TRBJ2-5, with D possibly TRBD2 on 6 matching bases. Trimming pared 0 bases from V and 4 bases from J, leaving 9 bases between. The germline V gene encodes CDR1 GTSNPN and CDR2 SVGIG (reference sequence). The CDR3 extends over 13 amino acids. In nucleotides, the CDR3 is TGTGCCTGGAGTGTAGGCGGGACAGAGACCCAGTACTTC. Its translation: CAWSVGGTETQYF.

The rearrangement joins TRBV18 to TRBJ1-4; maybe TRBD1 (5 bases). CDR1 KGHSH and CDR2 LQKENI come from the germline V gene. The CDR3 covers 16 residues. Between the trimmed V and J ends, which lost 1 base and 2 bases, there was a span of 11 bases. The CDR3 DNA reads TGTGCCAGCTCACCACGGTCTGGGGGGACTAATGAAAAACTGTTTTTT. This gives the protein CASSPRSGGTNEKLFF.

The sample holds a few counts of this clone. This chain uses TRBV4-3 with TRBJ2-6; D is uncertain. The ends were cut back, 0 bases at V and 2 bases at J, with 8 bases in the middle. Looked up from germline, CDR1 is LGHNA and CDR2 is YSLEER. The CDR3 spans 16 residues. The CDR3 sequence: CASSQERGTGANVLTF. The CDR3 bases are TGCGCCAGCAGCCAAGAACGCGGCACTGGGGCCAACGTCCTGACTTTC.

This chain connects TRBV28 to TRBJ2-7; perhaps TRBD1 as D (6 bases). Germline values: CDR1 MDHEN, CDR2 SYDVKM. The V and J ends lost 6 bases and 8 bases respectively, with 20 bases between them. The CDR3 length is 14 residues. CDR3 sequence: CASRPRDTLFQQYF. Here the CDR3 DNA reads TGTGCCAGCAGGCCCCGGGACACCTTATTCCAGCAGTACTTC.

This clone was counted between two and nine times. The CDR3 bases are TGTGCCAGCAGCGGGACAGGGACATATGGCTACACCTTC. As protein: CASSGTGTYGYTF. V gene TRBV28 combines with J gene TRBJ1-2, with 9 bases lining up with TRBD1. The CDR3 is made up of 13 amino acids. With 6 bases clipped from V and 5 bases from J, the junction kept 4 bases outside the gene matches. CDR1 is MDHEN, CDR2 SYDVKM, per germline.

This rearrangement joins TRBV29-1 to TRBJ1-1; D uncertain. Trimming shortened V by 5 bases and J by 6 bases, and 13 bases separated the two germline ends. CDR1 is SQVTM, CDR2 ANQGSEA, per germline. This CDR3 has 12 residues. CDR3 protein: CSVSQTPPEAFF. In DNA form, the CDR3 reads TGCAGCGTTTCACAGACCCCCCCTGAAGCTTTCTTT. The whole variable domain, remainder taken from reference TRBV29-1 and TRBJ1-1, is SAVISQKPSRDICQRGTSLTIQCQVDSQVTMMFWYRQQPGQSLTLIATANQGSEATYESGFVIDKFPISRPNLTFSTLTVSNMSPEDSSIYLCSVSQTPPEAFFGQGTRLTVV.

CDR3 coding DNA: TGTGCCAGCAGTGGACACGCAAACAATGAGCAGTTCTTC. Translating gives CASSGHANNEQFF. The gene calls are TRBV2 and TRBJ2-1; D call uncertain. This CDR3 spans 13 amino acids. Germline CDR1 and CDR2: SNHLY and FYNNEI. The V and J ends lost 4 bases and 5 bases respectively, with 9 bases between them. The full variable domain, with the rest looked up from reference TRBV2 and TRBJ2-1, is EPEVTQTPSHQVTQMGQEVILRCVPISNHLYFYWYRQILGQKVEFLVSFYNNEISEKSEIFDDQFSVERPDGSNFTLKIRSTKLEDSAMYFCASSGHANNEQFFGPGTRLTVL.

The chain uses TRBV6-1 and TRBJ1-3; D is unclear. Trimming took off 2 bases at V and 2 bases at J, with 4 bases between the two ends. Looked up from germline, CDR1 is MNHNS and CDR2 is SASEGT. The CDR3 loop spans 13 amino acids. As DNA, the CDR3 is TGTGCCAGCAGTGAAACAACTGGAAACACCATATATTTT. It specifies CASSETTGNTIYF.

The chain uses TRBV18 and TRBJ1-6, with 10 bases aligning to TRBD1. Germline loops: CDR1 KGHSH, CDR2 LQKENI. The CDR3 extends over 16 amino acids. J lost 6 bases, V lost 3 bases, and 5 bases had no gene match. The CDR3, as DNA: TGTGCCAGCTCACCTTGGGACAGGGGATCTAATTCACCCCTCCACTTT. It codes for CASSPWDRGSNSPLHF. Drawing the rest from reference TRBV18 and TRBJ1-6, the complete variable domain is NAGVMQNPRHLVRRRGQEARLRCSPMKGHSHVYWYRQLPEEGLKFMVYLQKENIIDESGMPKERFSAEFPKEGPSILRIQQVVRGDSAAYFCASSPWDRGSNSPLHFGNGTRLTVT.

The chain recombines TRBV5-1 with TRBJ2-1, with 10 nucleotides matching TRBD2. Germline lookup yields CDR1 SGHRS and CDR2 YFSETQ. This CDR3 has 16 residues. The trim removed 0 bases at V and 3 bases at J, leaving 3 bases unmatched. The CDR3 coding sequence is TGCGCCAGCAGCTTGGTGTCTAGCGGGAGCTACAATGAGCAGTTCTTC. Protein product: CASSLVSSGSYNEQFF. Full variable domain (rest looked up from reference TRBV5-1 and TRBJ2-1): KAGVTQTPRYLIKTRGQQVTLSCSPISGHRSVSWYQQTPGQGLQFLFEYFSETQRNKGNFPGRFSGRQFSNSRSEMNVSTLELGDSALYLCASSLVSSGSYNEQFFGPGTRLTVL.